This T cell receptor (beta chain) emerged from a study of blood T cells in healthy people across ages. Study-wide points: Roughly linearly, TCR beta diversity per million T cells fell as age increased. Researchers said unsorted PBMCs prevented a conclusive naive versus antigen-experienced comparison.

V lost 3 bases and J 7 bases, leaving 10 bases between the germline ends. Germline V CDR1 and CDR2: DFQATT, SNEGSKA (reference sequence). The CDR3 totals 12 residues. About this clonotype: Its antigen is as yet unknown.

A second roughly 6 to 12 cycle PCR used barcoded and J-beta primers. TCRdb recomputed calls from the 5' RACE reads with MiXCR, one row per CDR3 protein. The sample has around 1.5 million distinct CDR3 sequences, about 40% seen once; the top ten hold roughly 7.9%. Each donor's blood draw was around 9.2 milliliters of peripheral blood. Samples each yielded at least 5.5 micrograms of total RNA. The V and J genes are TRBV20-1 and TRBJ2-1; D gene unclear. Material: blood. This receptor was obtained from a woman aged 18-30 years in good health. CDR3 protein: CSASQPSNEQFF. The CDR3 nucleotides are TGCAGTGCTAGCCAGCCTTCGAATGAGCAGTTCTTC.